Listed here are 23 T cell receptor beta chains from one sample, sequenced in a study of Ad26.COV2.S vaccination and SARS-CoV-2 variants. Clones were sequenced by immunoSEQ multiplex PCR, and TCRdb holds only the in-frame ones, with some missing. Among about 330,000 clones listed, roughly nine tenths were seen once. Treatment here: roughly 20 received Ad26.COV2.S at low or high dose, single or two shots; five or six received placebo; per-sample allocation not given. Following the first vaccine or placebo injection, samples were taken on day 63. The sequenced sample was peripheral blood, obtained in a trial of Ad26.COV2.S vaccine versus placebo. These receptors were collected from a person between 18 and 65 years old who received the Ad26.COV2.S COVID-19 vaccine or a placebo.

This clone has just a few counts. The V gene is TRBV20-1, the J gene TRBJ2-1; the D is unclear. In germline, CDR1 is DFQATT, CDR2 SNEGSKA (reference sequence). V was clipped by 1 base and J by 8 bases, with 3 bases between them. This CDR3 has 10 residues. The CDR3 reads CSARADEQFF. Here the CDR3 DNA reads TGCAGTGCTAGAGCGGATGAGCAGTTCTTC.

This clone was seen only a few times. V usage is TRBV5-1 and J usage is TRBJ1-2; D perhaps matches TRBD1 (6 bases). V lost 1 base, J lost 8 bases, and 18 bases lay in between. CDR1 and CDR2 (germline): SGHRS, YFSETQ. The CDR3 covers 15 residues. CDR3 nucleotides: TGCGCCAGCAGCTTGCCCGGGGAGGGGGAAGGAGGCTACACCTTC. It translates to CASSLPGEGEGGYTF.

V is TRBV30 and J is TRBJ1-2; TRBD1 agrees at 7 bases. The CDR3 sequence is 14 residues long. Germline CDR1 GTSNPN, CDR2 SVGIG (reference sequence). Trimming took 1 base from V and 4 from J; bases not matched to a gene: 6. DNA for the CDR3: TGTGCCTGGAGTGAGGGGACAGCTTTCTATGGCTACACCTTC. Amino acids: CAWSEGTAFYGYTF.

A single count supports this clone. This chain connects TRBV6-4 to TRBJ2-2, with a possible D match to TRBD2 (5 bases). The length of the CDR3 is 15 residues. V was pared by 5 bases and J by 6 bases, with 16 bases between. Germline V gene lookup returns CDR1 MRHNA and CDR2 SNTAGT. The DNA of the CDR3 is TGTGCCAGCAGTTCGGGGAGATTGGGCGCCGGGGAGCTGTTTTTT. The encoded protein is CASSSGRLGAGELFF.

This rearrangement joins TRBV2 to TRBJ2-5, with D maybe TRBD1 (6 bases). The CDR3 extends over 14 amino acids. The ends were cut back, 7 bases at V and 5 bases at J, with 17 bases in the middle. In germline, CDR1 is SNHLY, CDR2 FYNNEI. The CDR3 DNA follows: TGTGCCAGCATGATCAGGGGAGTCGGCGAGACCCAGTACTTC. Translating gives CASMIRGVGETQYF.

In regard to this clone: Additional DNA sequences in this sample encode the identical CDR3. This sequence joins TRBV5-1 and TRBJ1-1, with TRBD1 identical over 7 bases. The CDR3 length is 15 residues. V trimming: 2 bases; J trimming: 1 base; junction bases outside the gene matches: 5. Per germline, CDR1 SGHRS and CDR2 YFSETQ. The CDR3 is CASSLEGGANTEAFF. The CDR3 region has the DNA TGCGCCAGCAGCTTAGAAGGGGGCGCGAACACTGAAGCTTTCTTT.

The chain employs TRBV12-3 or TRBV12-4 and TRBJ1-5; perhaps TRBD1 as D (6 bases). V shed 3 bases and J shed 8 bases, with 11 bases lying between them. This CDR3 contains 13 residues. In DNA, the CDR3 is TGTGCCAGCAGTTTTAACGAGGGGGAGCCCCAGCATTTT. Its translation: CASSFNEGEPQHF.

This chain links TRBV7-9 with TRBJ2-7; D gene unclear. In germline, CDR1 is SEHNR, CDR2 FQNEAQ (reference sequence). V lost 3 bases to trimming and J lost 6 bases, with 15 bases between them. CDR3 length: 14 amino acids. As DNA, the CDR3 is TGTGCCAGCAGCTTGTTGTCCCAACCCAGCGAGCAGTACTTC. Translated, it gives CASSLLSQPSEQYF.

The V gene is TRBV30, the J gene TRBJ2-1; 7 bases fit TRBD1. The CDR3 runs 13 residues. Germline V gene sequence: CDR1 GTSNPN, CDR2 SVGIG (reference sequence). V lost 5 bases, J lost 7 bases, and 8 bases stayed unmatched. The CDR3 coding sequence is TGTGCCTGGGACAGGGTGGAGAGGAATGAGCAGTTCTTC. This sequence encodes CAWDRVERNEQFF. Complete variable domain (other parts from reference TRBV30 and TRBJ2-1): SQTIHQWPATLVQPVGSPLSLECTVEGTSNPNLYWYRQAAGRGLQLLFYSVGIGQISSEVPQNLSASRPQDRQFILSSKKLLLSDSGFYLCAWDRVERNEQFFGPGTRLTVL.

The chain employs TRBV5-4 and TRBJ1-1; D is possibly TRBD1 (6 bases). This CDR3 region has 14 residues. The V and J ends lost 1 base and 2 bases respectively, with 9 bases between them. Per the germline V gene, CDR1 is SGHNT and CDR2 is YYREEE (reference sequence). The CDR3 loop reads CASSLTGGNTEAFF. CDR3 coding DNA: TGTGCCAGCAGCTTGACCGGGGGCAACACTGAAGCTTTCTTT.

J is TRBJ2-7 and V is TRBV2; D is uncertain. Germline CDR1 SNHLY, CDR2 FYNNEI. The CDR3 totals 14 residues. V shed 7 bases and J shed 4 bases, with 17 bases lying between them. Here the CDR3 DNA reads TGTGCCAGCACCCCTGGGCGCCTTCCTTACGAGCAGTACGTC. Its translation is CASTPGRLPYEQYV.

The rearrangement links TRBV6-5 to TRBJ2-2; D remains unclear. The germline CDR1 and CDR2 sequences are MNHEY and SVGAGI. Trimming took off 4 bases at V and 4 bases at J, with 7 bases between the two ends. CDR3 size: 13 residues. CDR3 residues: CASSLWVTGELFF. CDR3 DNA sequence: TGTGCCAGCAGTTTGTGGGTCACCGGGGAGCTGTTTTTT.

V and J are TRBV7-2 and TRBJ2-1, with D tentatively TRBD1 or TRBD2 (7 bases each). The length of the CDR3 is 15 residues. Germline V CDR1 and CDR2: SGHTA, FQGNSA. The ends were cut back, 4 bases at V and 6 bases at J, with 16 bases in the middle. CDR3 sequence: CASSSFDREGNEQFF. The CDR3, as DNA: TGTGCCAGCAGCTCCTTCGACAGGGAGGGCAATGAGCAGTTCTTC.

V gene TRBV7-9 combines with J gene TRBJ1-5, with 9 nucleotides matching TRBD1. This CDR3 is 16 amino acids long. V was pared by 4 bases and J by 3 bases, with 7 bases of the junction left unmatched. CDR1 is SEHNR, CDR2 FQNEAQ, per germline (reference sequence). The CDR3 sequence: CASSSPGQGTNQPQHF. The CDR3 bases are TGTGCCAGCAGCTCTCCGGGACAGGGTACCAATCAGCCCCAGCATTTT.

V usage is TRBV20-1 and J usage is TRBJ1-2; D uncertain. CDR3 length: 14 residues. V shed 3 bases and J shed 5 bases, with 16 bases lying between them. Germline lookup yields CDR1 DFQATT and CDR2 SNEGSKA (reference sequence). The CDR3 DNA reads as TGCAGTGCTAGTCATGGATCCGGGGTTTATGGCTACACCTTC. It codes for CSASHGSGVYGYTF.

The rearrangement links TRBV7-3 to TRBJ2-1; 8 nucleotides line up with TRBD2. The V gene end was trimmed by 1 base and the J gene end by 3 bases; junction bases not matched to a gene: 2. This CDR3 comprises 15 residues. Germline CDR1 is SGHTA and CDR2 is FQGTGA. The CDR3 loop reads CASSLNSGNYNEQFF. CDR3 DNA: TGTGCCAGCAGCTTAAATAGCGGGAACTACAATGAGCAGTTCTTC.

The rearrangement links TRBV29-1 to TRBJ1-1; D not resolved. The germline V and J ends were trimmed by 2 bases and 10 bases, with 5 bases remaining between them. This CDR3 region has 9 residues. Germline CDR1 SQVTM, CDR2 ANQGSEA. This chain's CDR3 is CSVETPAFF. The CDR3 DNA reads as TGCAGCGTTGAAACACCAGCTTTCTTT. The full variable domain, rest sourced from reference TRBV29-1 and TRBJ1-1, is SAVISQKPSRDICQRGTSLTIQCQVDSQVTMMFWYRQQPGQSLTLIATANQGSEATYESGFVIDKFPISRPNLTFSTLTVSNMSPEDSSIYLCSVETPAFFGQGTRLTVV.

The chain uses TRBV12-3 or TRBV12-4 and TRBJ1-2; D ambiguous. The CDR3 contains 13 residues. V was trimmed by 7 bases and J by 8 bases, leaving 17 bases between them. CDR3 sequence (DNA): TGTGCCAGCACTTCGGACGGTTCTCGAGGCTACACCTTC. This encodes CASTSDGSRGYTF.

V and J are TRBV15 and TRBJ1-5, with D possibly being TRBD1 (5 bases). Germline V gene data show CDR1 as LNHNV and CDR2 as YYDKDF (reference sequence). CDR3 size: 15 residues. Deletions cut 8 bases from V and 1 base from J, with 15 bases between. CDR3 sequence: CATSAGGESNQPQHF. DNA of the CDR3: TGTGCCACCTCGGCGGGGGGTGAGAGCAATCAGCCCCAGCATTTT.

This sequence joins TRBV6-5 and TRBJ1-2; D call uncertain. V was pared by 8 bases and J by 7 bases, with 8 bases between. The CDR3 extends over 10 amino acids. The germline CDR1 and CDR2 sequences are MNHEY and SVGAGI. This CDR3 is CASGFGGYTF. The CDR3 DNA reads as TGTGCCAGCGGGTTTGGTGGCTACACCTTC.

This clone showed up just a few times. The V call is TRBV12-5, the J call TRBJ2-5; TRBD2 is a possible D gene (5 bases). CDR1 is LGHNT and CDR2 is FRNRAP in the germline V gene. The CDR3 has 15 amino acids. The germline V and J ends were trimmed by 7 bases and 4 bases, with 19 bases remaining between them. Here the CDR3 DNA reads TGTGCTAGTGCCCCCCGAAGGGAGCTCGGAGAGACCCAGTACTTC. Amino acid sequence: CASAPRRELGETQYF.

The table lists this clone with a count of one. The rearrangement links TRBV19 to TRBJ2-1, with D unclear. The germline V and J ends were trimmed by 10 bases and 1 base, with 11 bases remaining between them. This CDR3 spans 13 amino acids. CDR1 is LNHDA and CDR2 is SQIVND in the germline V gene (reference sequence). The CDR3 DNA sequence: TGTGCCACTTCTACAGATTCCTACAATGAGCAGTTCTTC. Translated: CATSTDSYNEQFF.

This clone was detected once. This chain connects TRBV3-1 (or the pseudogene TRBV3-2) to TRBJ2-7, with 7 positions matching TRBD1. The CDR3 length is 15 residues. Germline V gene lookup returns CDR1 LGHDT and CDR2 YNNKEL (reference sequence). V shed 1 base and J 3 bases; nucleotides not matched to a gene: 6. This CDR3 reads CASSQALNRGYEQYF. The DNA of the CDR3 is TGTGCCAGCAGCCAAGCCCTCAACAGGGGCTACGAGCAGTACTTC.